These 7 T cell receptor beta chains were all obtained from the same sample, sequenced in a study of identifying expanded T cells in peripheral blood. Assay used: immunoSEQ multiplex PCR; TCRdb lists only in-frame clones, some missing. The sample records more than 75,000 clones, 88% being singletons. Sequencing was carried out using blood. These receptors were collected from a person between 18 and 70 years old in good health.

This sequence joins TRBV11-2 and TRBJ1-4; 8 positions agree with TRBD1. The trim removed 1 base at V and 5 bases at J, leaving 6 bases unmatched. CDR3 length: 16 amino acids. Germline values: CDR1 SGHAT, CDR2 FQNNGV. In DNA, the CDR3 is TGTGCCAGCAGCTTAGGGGGGACAGGAGTCAATGAAAAACTGTTTTTT. Residues: CASSLGGTGVNEKLFF.

This clone showed up just a few times. This chain connects TRBV6-4 to TRBJ2-2, with TRBD1 matching over 12 bases. With V trimmed by 6 bases and J by 5 bases, 4 bases remained unmatched. The CDR3 runs to 15 residues. Germline V gene data show CDR1 as MRHNA and CDR2 as SNTAGT. The CDR3 DNA follows: TGTGCCAGCAGCCCGGGACAGGGGGCGACCGGGGAGCTGTTTTTT. Its protein is CASSPGQGATGELFF.

This clone was seen a single time. This rearrangement joins TRBV30 to TRBJ2-5, with 11 bases aligning to TRBD2. V shed 1 base and J 1 base; nucleotides not matched to a gene: 5. This CDR3 region has 16 residues. Germline loops: CDR1 GTSNPN, CDR2 SVGIG (reference sequence). The CDR3 loop is CAWSAGLAGRQETQYF. The CDR3, as DNA: TGTGCCTGGAGTGCCGGACTAGCGGGCCGCCAAGAGACCCAGTACTTC. Variable domain in full (rest from reference TRBV30 and TRBJ2-5): SQTIHQWPATLVQPVGSPLSLECTVEGTSNPNLYWYRQAAGRGLQLLFYSVGIGQISSEVPQNLSASRPQDRQFILSSKKLLLSDSGFYLCAWSAGLAGRQETQYFGPGTRLLVL.

This chain uses TRBV5-1 with TRBJ2-6, with D tentatively TRBD1 (5 bases). The CDR3 is 16 residues long. V dropped 0 bases and J dropped 1 base, with 8 bases sitting between them. Germline V gene lookup returns CDR1 SGHRS and CDR2 YFSETQ. The CDR3: CASSLAQGSGANVLTF. The CDR3 bases are TGCGCCAGCAGCTTGGCGCAGGGATCTGGGGCCAACGTCCTGACTTTC.

This clone was seen just once. The chain combines TRBV7-2 with TRBJ2-1, with 7 bases matching TRBD2. CDR1 SGHTA and CDR2 FQGNSA come from the germline V gene. This CDR3 is 15 amino acids long. V was pared by 0 bases and J by 2 bases, with 1 base of the junction left unmatched. CDR3 coding DNA: TGTGCCAGCAGCTTAGCCAGCGGGACCTACAATGAGCAGTTCTTC. This sequence encodes CASSLASGTYNEQFF.

The CDR3 loop reads CASSLRPGVYGYTF. The DNA of the CDR3 is TGTGCCAGCAGCTTGCGGCCAGGGGTCTATGGCTACACCTTC. V and J are TRBV5-6 and TRBJ1-2; D may be TRBD1 (6 bases). Germline V CDR1 and CDR2: SGHDT, YYEEEE. Trimming stripped 1 base from V and 4 bases from J, with 11 bases between. There are 14 residues in the CDR3.

The sample holds one count of this clone. V is TRBV5-1 and J is TRBJ2-7; tentative D call: TRBD2 (6 bases). The germline V and J ends were trimmed by 4 bases and 5 bases, with 31 bases remaining between them. Germline V lookup: CDR1 SGHRS, CDR2 YFSETQ. This CDR3 has 19 amino acids. The CDR3 protein is CASSRSVGPTGTPKDEQYF. The CDR3 bases are TGCGCCAGCAGCCGCAGCGTGGGCCCCACCGGGACTCCTAAGGACGAGCAGTACTTC. Filled out from reference TRBV5-1 and TRBJ2-7, the complete variable domain reads KAGVTQTPRYLIKTRGQQVTLSCSPISGHRSVSWYQQTPGQGLQFLFEYFSETQRNKGNFPGRFSGRQFSNSRSEMNVSTLELGDSALYLCASSRSVGPTGTPKDEQYFGPGTRLTVT.